This entry lists 21 T cell receptor beta chains sequenced from one sample in a study of blood T cell repertoires in COVID-19. The data were produced by immunoSEQ multiplex PCR, yet TCRdb's version contains in-frame clones alone and is incomplete. The sample includes about 170,000 clones, 92% of them seen just once. The sample comprised peripheral blood. Receptor source: a man aged 30-40 years with COVID-19, enrolled during active disease.

J is TRBJ1-5 and V is TRBV7-2, with D possibly being TRBD1 (6 bases). The V gene lost 0 bases and the J gene lost 2 bases, with 11 bases spanning the gap. Germline values: CDR1 SGHTA, CDR2 FQGNSA. CDR3 length: 16 amino acids. CDR3 DNA: TGTGCCAGCAGCTTAGCGATGGGACAACGCAATCAGCCCCAGCATTTT. Residues: CASSLAMGQRNQPQHF.

This rearrangement joins TRBV21-1 to TRBJ1-1; the table's D call TRBD1 went unverified against the DNA. TRBV21-1 is a known pseudogene. The CDR3 is 14 amino acids. CDR3 in amino acids: CASSKWVGAAEAFF. The CDR3 DNA reads TGTGCCAGCAGCAAATGGGTGGGGGCAGCTGAAGCTTTCTTT.

This clone has ten or more counts. The CDR3 bases are TGTGCCACCACGGGGGACATCCGCACCGGGGAGCTGTTTTTT. Amino acids: CATTGDIRTGELFF. The V gene is TRBV7-9, the J gene TRBJ2-2; D tentatively fits TRBD1 or TRBD2 (6 bases each). The CDR3 spans 14 residues. V dropped 10 bases and J dropped 4 bases, with 16 bases sitting between them. CDR1 is SEHNR and CDR2 is FQNEAQ in the germline V gene (reference sequence).

The chain joins TRBV7-8 to TRBJ1-6; TRBD1 aligns across 10 bases. Germline CDR1 SGHVS, CDR2 FQNEAQ. V was pared by 8 bases and J by 10 bases, with 11 bases of the junction left unmatched. CDR3 size: 15 residues. The CDR3 region has the DNA TGTGCCAGCGCCCGGGTGAGGGACAGGGGCTCACCCCTCCACTTT. It specifies CASARVRDRGSPLHF.

This chain joins TRBV7-3 and TRBJ2-3; 7 nucleotides align to TRBD2. The V and J ends lost 4 bases and 0 bases, in that order; junction bases with no gene match: 7. CDR1 SGHTA and CDR2 FQGTGA come from the germline V gene. This CDR3 comprises 16 residues. The CDR3 coding sequence is TGTGCCAGCAGCTCCTCACTAGCGACTAGCACAGATACGCAGTATTTT. Protein sequence: CASSSSLATSTDTQYF.

The chain carries TRBV7-2 and TRBJ2-3; possibly TRBD1 for D (6 bases). The CDR3 covers 14 residues. In germline, CDR1 is SGHTA, CDR2 FQGNSA. Trimming left V 5 bases short and J 0 bases short, with 9 bases between. The CDR3 DNA is TGTGCCAGCAGCCCAACAGGGAGCACAGATACGCAGTATTTT. Translation: CASSPTGSTDTQYF.

The chain has TRBV7-8 and TRBJ1-1; D is possibly TRBD1 (6 bases). CDR1 is SGHVS and CDR2 is FQNEAQ in the germline V gene. This CDR3 has 16 residues. V was clipped by 5 bases and J by 1 base, with 17 bases between them. The CDR3 region has the DNA TGTGCCAGCAGCCCCCCCAAGGGGGGGCGGAACACTGAAGCTTTCTTT. Translating it yields CASSPPKGGRNTEAFF.

The rearrangement uses TRBV9 and TRBJ1-2; maybe TRBD1 (5 bases). Trimming pared 0 bases from V and 2 bases from J, leaving 11 bases between. The CDR3 is 15 residues long. The V gene's germline CDR1 is SGDLS and CDR2 YYNGEE. The CDR3, as DNA: TGTGCCAGCAGCGTAGCCCCGACAGAAAACTATGGCTACACCTTC. This encodes CASSVAPTENYGYTF. Full variable domain (missing parts from reference TRBV9 and TRBJ1-2): DSGVTQTPKHLITATGQRVTLRCSPRSGDLSVYWYQQSLDQGLQFLIQYYNGEERAKGNILERFSAQQFPDLHSELNLSSLELGDSALYFCASSVAPTENYGYTFGSGTRLTVV.

This CDR3 reads CASSQRASAIRKLNTGELFF. CDR3 in DNA: TGTGCCAGCAGCCAGAGAGCTTCAGCAATCAGGAAGCTGAACACCGGGGAGCTGTTTTTT. The J gene is TRBJ2-2, the V gene TRBV4-2; no clear D. This CDR3 is 20 amino acids long. CDR1 LGHNA and CDR2 YNFKEQ come from the germline V gene. The V end lost 3 bases, the J end lost 1 base, and 24 bases lay between the germline ends.

This sequence joins TRBV11-2 and TRBJ2-2; 8 nucleotides agree with TRBD2. From germline, CDR1 is SGHAT and CDR2 FQNNGV. The CDR3 spans 16 residues. J gave up 3 bases and V 2 bases, and 5 bases lay outside the gene matches. CDR3 region: CASSLSGLADTGELFF. In nucleotides, the CDR3 is TGTGCCAGCAGCTTATCCGGACTAGCCGACACCGGGGAGCTGTTTTTT.

This clone was counted a single time. The chain carries TRBV7-9 and TRBJ1-5; 8 bases match TRBD1. Germline values: CDR1 SEHNR, CDR2 FQNEAQ (reference sequence). This CDR3 has 13 residues. After removal of 5 bases from V and 7 bases from J, the junction contained 4 bases not matched to a gene. CDR3 sequence reads: CASSQTGDQPQHF. The DNA for the CDR3 is TGTGCCAGCAGCCAGACAGGGGACCAGCCCCAGCATTTT.

The chain is built from TRBV7-9 and TRBJ2-1, with 9 nucleotides matching TRBD1. The CDR3 length is 15 residues. In germline, CDR1 is SEHNR, CDR2 FQNEAQ (reference sequence). V lost 6 bases, J lost 2 bases, and 5 bases stayed unmatched. DNA for the CDR3: TGTGCCAGCAGTCAACGGACAGGGGCCTACAATGAGCAGTTCTTC. It translates to CASSQRTGAYNEQFF.

This CDR3 is CASSGPRETGELFF. CDR3 sequence (DNA): TGCGCCAGCAGCGGCCCCAGGGAAACCGGGGAGCTGTTTTTT. The chain employs TRBV5-1 and TRBJ2-2; a weak D match, TRBD1 (5 bases). Trimming shortened V by 4 bases and J by 5 bases, and 12 bases separated the two germline ends. Germline CDR1 SGHRS, CDR2 YFSETQ. The CDR3 is made up of 14 amino acids.

This chain uses TRBV11-3 with TRBJ1-1; maybe TRBD1 (5 bases). Per the germline V gene, CDR1 is SGHNT and CDR2 is YENEEA. Trimming removed 6 bases at V and 4 bases at J, with 15 bases between. The length of the CDR3 is 14 residues. The CDR3 coding sequence is TGTGCCAGCAGAATATCAGGGCGACTCACTGAAGCTTTCTTT. Its translation is CASRISGRLTEAFF.

The chain couples TRBV19 to TRBJ2-7; 11 nucleotides align to TRBD2. V was pared by 1 base and J by 0 bases, with 20 bases of the junction left unmatched. CDR3 size: 22 residues. Germline CDR1 is LNHDA and CDR2 is SQIVND (reference sequence). The CDR3: CASSIAPGLAGPLHPSSYEQYF. In DNA, the CDR3 is TGTGCCAGTAGTATAGCCCCCGGACTAGCGGGTCCCCTACACCCTTCCTCCTACGAGCAGTACTTC.

The chain employs TRBV2 and TRBJ1-6, with D perhaps TRBD1 (5 bases). The germline gives CDR1 SNHLY, CDR2 FYNNEI. Deletions cut 6 bases from V and 7 bases from J, with 13 bases between. The CDR3 has 14 residues. CDR3 in DNA: TGTGCCAGCAGCCGACAGACGTCAAATTCACCCCTCCACTTT. This translates into CASSRQTSNSPLHF.

This chain connects TRBV7-3 to TRBJ2-1; the match to TRBD1 covers 10 bases. This CDR3 spans 15 amino acids. V gave up 2 bases and J gave up 2 bases; unmatched junction bases: 0. Per the germline V gene, CDR1 is SGHTA and CDR2 is FQGTGA. The CDR3 sequence is CASSLDRGPYNEQFF. The CDR3 DNA sequence: TGTGCCAGCAGCTTAGACAGGGGGCCCTACAATGAGCAGTTCTTC. Based on the CDR3 plus reference TRBV7-3 and TRBJ2-1, the full variable domain is GAGVSQTPSNKVTEKGKYVELRCDPISGHTALYWYRQSLGQGPEFLIYFQGTGAADDSGLPNDRFFAVRPEGSVSTLKIQRTERGDSAVYLCASSLDRGPYNEQFFGPGTRLTVL.

This rearrangement joins TRBV21-1 to TRBJ1-5. TRBV21-1 is described as a pseudogene. The CDR3 sequence is 18 residues long. CDR3 protein: CASSKGRGTLRGNQPQHF. CDR3 DNA: TGTGCCAGCAGCAAAGGCCGGGGTACCCTAAGGGGCAATCAGCCCCAGCATTTT.

This chain connects TRBV5-4 to TRBJ2-2; TRBD2 matches 8 bases. The CDR3 totals 19 residues. V lost 3 bases to trimming and J lost 2 bases; unmatched junction nucleotides: 15. Germline CDR1 reads SGHNT; CDR2 reads YYREEE (reference sequence). CDR3 nucleotide sequence: TGTGCCAGCAGCTCCGCCTTTGCCGCGGCGGGGGGAAACACCGGGGAGCTGTTTTTT. It specifies CASSSAFAAAGGNTGELFF.

This rearrangement joins TRBV30 to TRBJ1-5; 7 bases agree with TRBD1. The CDR3 length is 13 residues. Germline assignment: CDR1 GTSNPN and CDR2 SVGIG (reference sequence). V trimming: 1 base; J trimming: 5 bases; junction bases outside the gene matches: 2. The CDR3 is CAWSGDSHQPQHF. The CDR3, as DNA: TGTGCCTGGAGTGGGGACAGTCATCAGCCCCAGCATTTT.

The V call is TRBV2, the J call TRBJ1-5; possible D gene TRBD1, 6 bases. The CDR3 totals 15 residues. CDR1 and CDR2 from the germline V gene are SNHLY and FYNNEI. V was shortened by 4 bases and J by 4 bases, with 14 bases between the two germline ends. The CDR3 is CASSGLTGGNQPQHF. The CDR3 DNA follows: TGTGCCAGCAGTGGCCTGACAGGTGGGAATCAGCCCCAGCATTTT.